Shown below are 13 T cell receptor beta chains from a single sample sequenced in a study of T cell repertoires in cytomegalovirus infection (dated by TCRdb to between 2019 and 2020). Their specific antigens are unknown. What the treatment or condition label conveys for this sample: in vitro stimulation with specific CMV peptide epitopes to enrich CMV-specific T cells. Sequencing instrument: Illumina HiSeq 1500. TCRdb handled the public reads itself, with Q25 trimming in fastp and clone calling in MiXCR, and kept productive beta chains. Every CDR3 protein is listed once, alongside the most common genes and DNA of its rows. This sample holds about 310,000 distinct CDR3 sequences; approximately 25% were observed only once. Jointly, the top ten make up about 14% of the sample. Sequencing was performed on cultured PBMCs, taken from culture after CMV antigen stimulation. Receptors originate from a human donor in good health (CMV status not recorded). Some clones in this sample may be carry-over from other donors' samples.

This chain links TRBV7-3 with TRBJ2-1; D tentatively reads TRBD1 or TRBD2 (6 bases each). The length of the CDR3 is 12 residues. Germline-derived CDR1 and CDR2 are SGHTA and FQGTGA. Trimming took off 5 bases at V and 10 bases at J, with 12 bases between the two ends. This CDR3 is CASSPTGGEQFF. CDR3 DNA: TGTGCCAGCAGCCCTACCGGGGGCGAGCAGTTCTTC.

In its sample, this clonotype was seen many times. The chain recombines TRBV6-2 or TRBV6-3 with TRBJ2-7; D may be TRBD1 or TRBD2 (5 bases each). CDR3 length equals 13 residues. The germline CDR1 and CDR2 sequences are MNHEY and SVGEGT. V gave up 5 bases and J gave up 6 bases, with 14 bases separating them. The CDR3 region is CASSPRDLSEQYV. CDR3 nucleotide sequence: TGTGCCAGCAGTCCAAGGGACCTTAGCGAGCAGTACGTC.

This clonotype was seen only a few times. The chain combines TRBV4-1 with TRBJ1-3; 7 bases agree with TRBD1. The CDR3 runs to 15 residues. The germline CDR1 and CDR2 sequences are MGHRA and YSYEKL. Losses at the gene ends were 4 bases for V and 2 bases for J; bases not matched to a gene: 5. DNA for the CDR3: TGCGCCAGCAGCCTAACCGGGACAGCTGGAAACACCATATATTTT. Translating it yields CASSLTGTAGNTIYF.

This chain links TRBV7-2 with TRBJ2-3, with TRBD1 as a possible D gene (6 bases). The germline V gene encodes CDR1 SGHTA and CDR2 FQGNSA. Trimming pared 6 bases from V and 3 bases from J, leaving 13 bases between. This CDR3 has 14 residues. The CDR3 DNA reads TGTGCCAGCAGTCCGGACAGCCCTACAGATACGCAGTATTTT. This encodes CASSPDSPTDTQYF.

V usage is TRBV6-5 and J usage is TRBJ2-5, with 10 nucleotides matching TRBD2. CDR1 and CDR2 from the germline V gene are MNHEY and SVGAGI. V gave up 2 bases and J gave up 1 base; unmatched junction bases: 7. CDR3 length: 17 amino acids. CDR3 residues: CASSYMGLALTQETQYF. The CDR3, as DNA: TGTGCCAGCAGTTACATGGGACTAGCGCTAACCCAAGAGACCCAGTACTTC.

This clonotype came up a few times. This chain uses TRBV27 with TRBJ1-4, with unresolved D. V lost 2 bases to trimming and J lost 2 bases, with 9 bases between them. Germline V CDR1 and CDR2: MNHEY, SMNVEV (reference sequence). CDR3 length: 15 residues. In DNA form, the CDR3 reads TGTGCCAGCAGTTTAGGGGTTGCGACTAATGAAAAACTGTTTTTT. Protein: CASSLGVATNEKLFF.

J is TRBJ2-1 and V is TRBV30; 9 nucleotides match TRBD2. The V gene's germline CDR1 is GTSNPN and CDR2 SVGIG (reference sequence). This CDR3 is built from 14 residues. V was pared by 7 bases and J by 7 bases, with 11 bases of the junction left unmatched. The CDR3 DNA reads TGTGCCTCCTCGGAACTAGCGGGTGAGAATGAGCAGTTCTTC. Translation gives CASSELAGENEQFF. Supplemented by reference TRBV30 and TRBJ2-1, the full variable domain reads SQTIHQWPATLVQPVGSPLSLECTVEGTSNPNLYWYRQAAGRGLQLLFYSVGIGQISSEVPQNLSASRPQDRQFILSSKKLLLSDSGFYLCASSELAGENEQFFGPGTRLTVL.

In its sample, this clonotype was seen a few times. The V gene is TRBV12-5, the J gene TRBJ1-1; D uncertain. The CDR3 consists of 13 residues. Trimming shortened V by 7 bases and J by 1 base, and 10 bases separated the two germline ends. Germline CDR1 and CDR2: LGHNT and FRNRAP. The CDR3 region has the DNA TGTGCTAGTGCTCCCTTATCGAACACTGAAGCTTTCTTT. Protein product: CASAPLSNTEAFF.

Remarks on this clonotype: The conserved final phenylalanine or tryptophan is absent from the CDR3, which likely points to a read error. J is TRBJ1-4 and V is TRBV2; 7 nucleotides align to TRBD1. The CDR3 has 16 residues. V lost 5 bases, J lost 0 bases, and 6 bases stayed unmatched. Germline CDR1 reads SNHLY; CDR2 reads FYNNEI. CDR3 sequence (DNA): TGTGCCAGCAGTAGGACAGGAAAGCCAACTAATGAAAAACTGTTTGTT. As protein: CASSRTGKPTNEKLFV.

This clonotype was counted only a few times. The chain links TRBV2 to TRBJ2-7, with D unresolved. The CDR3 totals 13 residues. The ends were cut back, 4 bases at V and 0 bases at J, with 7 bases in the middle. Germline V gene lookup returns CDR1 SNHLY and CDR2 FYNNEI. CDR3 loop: CASSGRASYEQYF. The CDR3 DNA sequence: TGTGCCAGCAGTGGTAGGGCCTCCTACGAGCAGTACTTC.

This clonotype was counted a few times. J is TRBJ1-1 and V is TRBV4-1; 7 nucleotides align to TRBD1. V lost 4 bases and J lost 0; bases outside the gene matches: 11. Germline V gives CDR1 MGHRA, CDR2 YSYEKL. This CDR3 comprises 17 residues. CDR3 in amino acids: CASSRLTTGLMNTEAFF. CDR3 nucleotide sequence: TGCGCCAGCAGCCGTCTAACGACAGGGCTAATGAACACTGAAGCTTTCTTT.

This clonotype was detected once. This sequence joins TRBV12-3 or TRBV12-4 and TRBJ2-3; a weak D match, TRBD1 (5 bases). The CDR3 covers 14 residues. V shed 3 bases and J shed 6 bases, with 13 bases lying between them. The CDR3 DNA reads TGTGCCAGCAGTTTTTCAGGGCCCGAGGATACGCAGTATTTT. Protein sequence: CASSFSGPEDTQYF.

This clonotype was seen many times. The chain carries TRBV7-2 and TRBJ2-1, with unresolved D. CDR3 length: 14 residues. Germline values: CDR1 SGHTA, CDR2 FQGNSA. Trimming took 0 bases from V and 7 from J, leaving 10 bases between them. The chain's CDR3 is CASSLARTKNEQFF. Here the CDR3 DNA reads TGTGCCAGCAGCTTAGCGAGAACGAAGAATGAGCAGTTCTTC.